The 28 T cell receptor beta chains reported below all come from one sample, sequenced in a study of shared clonotypes between healthy human individuals. Libraries were prepared by immunoSEQ multiplex PCR; TCRdb keeps only in-frame clonotypes and omits some of them. The table has hundreds of thousands of clones, approximately 74% seen once. Specimen: memory CD4+ T cells sorted from blood. Regarding subset: CD45RA-negative fraction. These TCRs come from a woman aged 25 to 39 in good health.

The chain couples TRBV18 to TRBJ2-6; D gene ambiguous. V dropped 2 bases and J dropped 0 bases, with 8 bases sitting between them. Germline CDR1 reads KGHSH; CDR2 reads LQKENI. The CDR3 contains 16 residues. For the CDR3, the DNA is TGTGCCAGCTCACCATGGGTAGACTCTGGGGCCAACGTCCTGACTTTC. This translates into CASSPWVDSGANVLTF.

V is TRBV29-1 and J is TRBJ2-6; D is unresolved. Trimming took 7 bases from V and 1 from J, leaving 14 bases between them. Germline CDR1 reads SQVTM; CDR2 reads ANQGSEA. The CDR3 runs 15 residues. Here the CDR3 reads CSAIETVSGANVLTF. CDR3 sequence (DNA): TGCAGCGCAATTGAGACCGTATCTGGGGCCAACGTCCTGACTTTC.

The chain carries TRBV18 and TRBJ2-7; weak D call: TRBD1 (6 bases). This CDR3 spans 13 amino acids. Looked up from germline, CDR1 is KGHSH and CDR2 is LQKENI. V was cut by 5 bases and J by 6 bases, with 14 bases left in between. The CDR3 protein is CASSGTPSGEQYF. The CDR3 DNA follows: TGTGCCAGCTCAGGGACACCCTCGGGCGAGCAGTACTTC.

This clone was observed many times. V and J are TRBV6-1 and TRBJ1-5; D is possibly TRBD1 (5 bases). V was pared by 0 bases and J by 0 bases, with 12 bases between. CDR1 is MNHNS, CDR2 SASEGT, per germline. The CDR3 length is 17 residues. In DNA, the CDR3 is TGTGCCAGCAGTGAAGCGAGTTCGACAGATAGCAATCAGCCCCAGCATTTT. This encodes CASSEASSTDSNQPQHF.

The chain combines TRBV30 with TRBJ1-1, with D hard to call. This CDR3 is built from 14 residues. Germline-derived CDR1 and CDR2 are GTSNPN and SVGIG (reference sequence). V gave up 3 bases and J gave up 6 bases, with 17 bases separating them. The CDR3 DNA follows: TGTGCCTGGAGAGGAGGACGGTACGGGGCTGAAGCTTTCTTT. Translating gives CAWRGGRYGAEAFF.

This clone was counted only a few times. The identical CDR3 is also encoded by other nucleotide sequences in the sample. V usage is TRBV18 and J usage is TRBJ1-5, with 10 bases lining up with TRBD1. J was trimmed by 5 bases and V by 2 bases; bases with no gene match: 0. The CDR3 contains 14 residues. Germline V gene data show CDR1 as KGHSH and CDR2 as LQKENI. CDR3 DNA: TGTGCCAGCTCACCAGGGACAGGGGATCAGCCCCAGCATTTT. Protein sequence: CASSPGTGDQPQHF.

The chain couples TRBV4-1 to TRBJ1-3; D gene unclear. Between the trimmed V and J ends, which lost 5 bases and 7 bases, there was a span of 15 bases. The CDR3 sequence is 14 residues long. Germline-derived CDR1 and CDR2 are MGHRA and YSYEKL. CDR3 in DNA: TGCGCCAGCAGCACCCGGACCGAACTTAACACCATATATTTT. Translated, it gives CASSTRTELNTIYF.

The V call is TRBV5-1, the J call TRBJ2-4, with no clear D. Trimming took off 2 bases at V and 3 bases at J, with 9 bases between the two ends. This CDR3 has 14 amino acids. In germline, CDR1 is SGHRS, CDR2 YFSETQ. The CDR3 bases are TGCGCCAGCAGCTTAGGCCAGAACAAAAACATTCAGTACTTC. This codes for CASSLGQNKNIQYF.

V is TRBV28 and J is TRBJ2-7; 12 bases map to TRBD2. V was pared by 4 bases and J by 5 bases, with 12 bases of the junction left unmatched. The germline CDR1 and CDR2 sequences are MDHEN and SYDVKM. CDR3 length: 17 residues. The CDR3 sequence: CASSSPLETSGRNEQYF. CDR3 sequence (DNA): TGTGCCAGCAGTTCCCCTCTTGAGACTAGCGGGAGAAACGAGCAGTACTTC.

The gene calls are TRBV2 and TRBJ2-1, with no clear D. The CDR3 covers 15 residues. Trimming cost V 5 bases and J 0 bases, with 11 bases left between them. Germline CDR1 reads SNHLY; CDR2 reads FYNNEI. The CDR3: CASSQEQSSYNEQFF. Here the CDR3 DNA reads TGTGCCAGCAGTCAGGAACAGAGCTCCTACAATGAGCAGTTCTTC.

The V call is TRBV2, the J call TRBJ2-1; TRBD2 is a possible D gene (7 bases). V lost 6 bases, J lost 7 bases, and 16 bases lay in between. This CDR3 has 14 amino acids. Germline values: CDR1 SNHLY, CDR2 FYNNEI. The CDR3 loop is CASSLKGGLNEQFF. CDR3 coding DNA: TGTGCCAGCAGCTTAAAGGGGGGGTTGAATGAGCAGTTCTTC.

The rearrangement uses TRBV5-1 and TRBJ1-4; possible D gene TRBD1, 6 bases. Germline CDR1 reads SGHRS; CDR2 reads YFSETQ. V dropped 4 bases and J dropped 11 bases, with 15 bases sitting between them. CDR3 length equals 13 residues. This CDR3 is CASSRGEMEKLFF. DNA for the CDR3: TGCGCCAGCAGCAGGGGGGAGATGGAGAAACTGTTTTTT.

In the case of this clone: This may come from a read error, since a much larger clone is one base off. The V and J genes are TRBV7-6 and TRBJ2-2; D may correspond to TRBD1 or TRBD2 (5 bases each). The CDR3 is made up of 12 amino acids. Per the germline V gene, CDR1 is SGHVS and CDR2 is FNYEAQ. Trimming pared 3 bases from V and 6 bases from J, leaving 5 bases between. For the CDR3, the DNA is TGTGCCAGCAGCTTGGGGGCCGGGGAGCTGTTTTTT. Its translation: CASSLGAGELFF.

This chain links TRBV18 with TRBJ1-3; D is unresolved. Germline V CDR1 and CDR2: KGHSH, LQKENI. V shed 6 bases and J shed 0 bases, with 12 bases lying between them. The CDR3 spans 15 residues. This chain's CDR3 is CASSQTRSSGNTIYF. As DNA, the CDR3 is TGTGCCAGCTCTCAAACGAGAAGCTCTGGAAACACCATATATTTT.

The gene calls are TRBV6-1 and TRBJ1-2, with 7 positions matching TRBD1. The V segment lost 4 bases and the J segment 3 bases; nucleotides outside the gene matches: 11. Germline CDR1 reads MNHNS; CDR2 reads SASEGT. The CDR3 is made up of 16 amino acids. The CDR3 nucleotides are TGTGCCAGCAGTGGTAAGGACAGGAAGACTTACTATGGCTACACCTTC. It specifies CASSGKDRKTYYGYTF.

The chain links TRBV9 to TRBJ2-1, with D possibly TRBD2 on 6 matching bases. V lost 1 base and J 10 bases, leaving 12 bases between the germline ends. The CDR3 has 13 amino acids. Germline assignment: CDR1 SGDLS and CDR2 YYNGEE. CDR3 region: CASSVSILAEQFF. CDR3 coding DNA: TGTGCCAGCAGCGTATCGATACTAGCAGAGCAGTTCTTC.

The CDR3 is CASKVQRDSYEQYF. The CDR3 DNA is TGTGCCAGCAAAGTACAGCGGGACTCCTACGAGCAGTACTTC. V gene TRBV7-2 combines with J gene TRBJ2-7; 7 bases match TRBD2. The V segment lost 7 bases and the J segment 0 bases; nucleotides outside the gene matches: 6. CDR1 SGHTA and CDR2 FQGNSA come from the germline V gene. The CDR3 has 14 amino acids.

The chain recombines TRBV6-5 with TRBJ2-1; possibly TRBD2 for D (6 bases). Germline V lookup: CDR1 MNHEY, CDR2 SVGAGI. The CDR3 spans 13 residues. Trimming shortened V by 4 bases and J by 16 bases, and 20 bases separated the two germline ends. The DNA of the CDR3 is TGTGCCAGCAGTTCCGGCGGGACCCAACAGGCCTTCTTC. It is translated as CASSSGGTQQAFF.

At least ten counts were recorded for this clone. This sequence joins TRBV25-1 and TRBJ2-7; tentative D call: TRBD1 (6 bases). The CDR3 extends over 14 amino acids. The germline V gene has CDR1 MGHDK and CDR2 SYGVNS. V was trimmed by 6 bases and J by 9 bases, leaving 21 bases between them. As DNA, the CDR3 is TGTGCCAGCAGCCCAGACAAAGGACAGTCTGGGCAGTACTTC. It yields the protein CASSPDKGQSGQYF.

The V gene is TRBV30, the J gene TRBJ2-7; D possibly corresponds to TRBD2 (5 bases). CDR1 is GTSNPN, CDR2 SVGIG, per germline (reference sequence). The CDR3 is made up of 13 amino acids. Trimming took off 3 bases at V and 2 bases at J, with 11 bases between the two ends. In DNA form, the CDR3 reads TGTGCCTGGAGGTTGGGAGCCGCCTACGAGCAGTACTTC. Amino acids: CAWRLGAAYEQYF.

The chain has TRBV7-9 and TRBJ1-4, with D possibly TRBD1 on 5 matching bases. The CDR3 covers 14 residues. Trimming cost V 6 bases and J 1 base, with 9 bases left between them. Germline CDR1 SEHNR, CDR2 FQNEAQ (reference sequence). CDR3 protein: CASRSTGTNEKLFF. DNA for the CDR3: TGTGCCAGCAGATCCACAGGAACTAATGAAAAACTGTTTTTT. The full variable domain, rest sourced from reference TRBV7-9 and TRBJ1-4, is DTGVSQNPRHKITKRGQNVTFRCDPISEHNRLYWYRQTLGQGPEFLTYFQNEAQLEKSRLLSDRFSAERPKGSFSTLEIQRTEQGDSAMYLCASRSTGTNEKLFFGSGTQLSVL.

This clone appeared once. Other DNA sequences in this specimen translate into the identical CDR3. The rearrangement joins TRBV10-3 to TRBJ2-7; D ambiguous. The V and J ends lost 2 bases and 2 bases respectively, with 1 base between them. The CDR3 length is 11 residues. CDR1 is ENHRY and CDR2 is SYGVKD in the germline V gene. The DNA for the CDR3 is TGTGCCATCAGTGAGACCTACGAGCAGTACTTC. Protein: CAISETYEQYF.

This chain joins TRBV5-1 and TRBJ2-5, with D maybe TRBD1 (5 bases). Looked up from germline, CDR1 is SGHRS and CDR2 is YFSETQ. CDR3 length equals 14 residues. The ends were cut back, 4 bases at V and 5 bases at J, with 15 bases in the middle. In DNA, the CDR3 is TGCGCCAGCAGCAAGAATCAGGGTTGGGAGACCCAGTACTTC. Translated: CASSKNQGWETQYF.

This rearrangement joins TRBV7-2 to TRBJ1-1; D is ambiguous. Germline V gene sequence: CDR1 SGHTA, CDR2 FQGNSA. The CDR3 runs to 15 residues. Deletions cut 5 bases from V and 3 bases from J, with 16 bases between. The CDR3 region is CASSLLAGGYTEAFF. In DNA form, the CDR3 reads TGTGCCAGCAGCCTCCTTGCGGGAGGTTACACTGAAGCTTTCTTT.

This clone was picked up a small number of times. The chain has TRBV18 and TRBJ1-2, with 7 nucleotides matching TRBD1. Germline loops: CDR1 KGHSH, CDR2 LQKENI. The CDR3 runs to 17 residues. Trimming cost V 5 bases and J 4 bases; bases outside gene matches: 16. The CDR3 protein is CASSTGIPGGVTYGYTF. CDR3 bases: TGTGCCAGCTCAACGGGGATCCCAGGGGGAGTGACCTATGGCTACACCTTC.

The V and J genes are TRBV18 and TRBJ2-3; TRBD2 matches 12 bases. Unmatched junction bases numbered 5, after V lost 6 bases and J lost 4 bases. Per the germline V gene, CDR1 is KGHSH and CDR2 is LQKENI. The CDR3 has 15 residues. This chain's CDR3 is CASSPASGRADTQYF. The CDR3 DNA is TGTGCCAGCTCCCCCGCTAGCGGGAGGGCAGATACGCAGTATTTT.

The sample holds a few counts of this clone. Other DNA sequences in the same sample also yield this CDR3. V is TRBV6-1 and J is TRBJ2-3; D is possibly TRBD2 (5 bases). CDR3 length: 14 residues. Germline CDR1 and CDR2: MNHNS and SASEGT. The V end lost 2 bases, the J end lost 3 bases, and 9 bases lay between the germline ends. The CDR3 loop reads CASSELGSTDTQYF. CDR3 bases: TGTGCCAGCAGTGAACTGGGGAGTACAGATACGCAGTATTTT.

This clone was counted between two and nine times. The V gene is TRBV4-1, the J gene TRBJ2-6; TRBD2 might be the D (6 bases). The V gene lost 2 bases and the J gene lost 1 base, with 18 bases spanning the gap. Germline V gene data show CDR1 as MGHRA and CDR2 as YSYEKL. This CDR3 has 19 amino acids. In DNA form, the CDR3 reads TGCGCCAGCAGCCAATCAGCCACTCGGCGGGGATCTGGGGCCAACGTCCTGACTTTC. Protein sequence: CASSQSATRRGSGANVLTF.